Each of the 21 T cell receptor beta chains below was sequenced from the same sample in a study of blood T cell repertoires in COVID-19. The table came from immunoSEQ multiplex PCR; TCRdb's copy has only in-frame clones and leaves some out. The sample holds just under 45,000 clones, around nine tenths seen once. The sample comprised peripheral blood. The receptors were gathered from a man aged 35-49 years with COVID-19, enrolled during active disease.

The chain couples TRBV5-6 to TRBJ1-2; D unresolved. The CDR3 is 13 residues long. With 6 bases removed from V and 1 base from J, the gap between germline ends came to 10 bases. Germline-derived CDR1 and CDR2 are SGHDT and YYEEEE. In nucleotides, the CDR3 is TGTGCCAGCACATCGGGTAGTAACTATGGCTACACCTTC. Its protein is CASTSGSNYGYTF. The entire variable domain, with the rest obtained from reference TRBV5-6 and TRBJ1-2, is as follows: DAGVTQSPTHLIKTRGQQVTLRCSPKSGHDTVSWYQQALGQGPQFIFQYYEEEERQRGNFPDRFSGHQFPNYSSELNVNALLLGDSALYLCASTSGSNYGYTFGSGTRLTVV.

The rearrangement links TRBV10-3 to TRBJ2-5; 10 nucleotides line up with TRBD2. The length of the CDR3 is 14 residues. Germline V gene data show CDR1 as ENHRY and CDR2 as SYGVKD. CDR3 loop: CAIRASGSPETQYF. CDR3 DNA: TGTGCAATCCGGGCTAGCGGGAGTCCGGAGACCCAGTACTTC.

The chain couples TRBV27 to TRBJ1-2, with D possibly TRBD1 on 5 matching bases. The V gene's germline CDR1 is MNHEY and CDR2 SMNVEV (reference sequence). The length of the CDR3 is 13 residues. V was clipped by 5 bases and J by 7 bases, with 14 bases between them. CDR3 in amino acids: CASSGLGGGGYTF. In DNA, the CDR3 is TGTGCCAGCAGTGGACTCGGGGGAGGTGGCTACACCTTC.

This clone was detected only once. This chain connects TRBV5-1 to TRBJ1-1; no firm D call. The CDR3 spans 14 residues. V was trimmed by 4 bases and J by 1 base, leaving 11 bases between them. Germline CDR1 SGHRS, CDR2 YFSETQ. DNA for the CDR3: TGCGCCAGCAGCCTGCGTCCAGGGAACACTGAAGCTTTCTTT. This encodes CASSLRPGNTEAFF.

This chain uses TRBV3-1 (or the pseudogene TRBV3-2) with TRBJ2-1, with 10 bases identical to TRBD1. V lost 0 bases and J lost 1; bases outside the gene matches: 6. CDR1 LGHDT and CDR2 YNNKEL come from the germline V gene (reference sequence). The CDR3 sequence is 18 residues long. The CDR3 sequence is CASSQDRGTGESYNEQFF. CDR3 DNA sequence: TGTGCCAGCAGCCAAGATCGAGGGACAGGGGAATCCTACAATGAGCAGTTCTTC.

The CDR3 loop is CAISGPDQPQHF. CDR3 DNA sequence: TGTGCCATCAGTGGTCCGGATCAGCCCCAGCATTTT. The chain links TRBV10-3 to TRBJ1-5; the D is unclear. CDR3 length equals 12 residues. Germline V lookup: CDR1 ENHRY, CDR2 SYGVKD. Trimming stripped 4 bases from V and 5 bases from J, with 6 bases between.

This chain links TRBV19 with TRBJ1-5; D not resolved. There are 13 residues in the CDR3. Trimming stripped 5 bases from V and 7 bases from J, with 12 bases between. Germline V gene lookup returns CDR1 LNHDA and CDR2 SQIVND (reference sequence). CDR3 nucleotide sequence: TGTGCCAGTAGTTTGCCAGATCAGCAGCCCCAGCATTTT. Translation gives CASSLPDQQPQHF.

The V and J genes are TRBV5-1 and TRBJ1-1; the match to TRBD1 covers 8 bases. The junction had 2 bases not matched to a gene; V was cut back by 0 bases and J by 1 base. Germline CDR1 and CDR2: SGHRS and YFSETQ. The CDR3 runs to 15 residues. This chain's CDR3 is CASSLVGTGNTEAFF. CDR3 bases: TGCGCCAGCAGCTTGGTGGGGACAGGGAACACTGAAGCTTTCTTT.

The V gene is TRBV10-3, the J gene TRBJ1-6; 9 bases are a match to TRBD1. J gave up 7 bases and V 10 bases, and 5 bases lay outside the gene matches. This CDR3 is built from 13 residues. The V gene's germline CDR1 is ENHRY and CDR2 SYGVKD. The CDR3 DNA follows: TGTGCCACGACCGACAGGGGGAATTCACCCCTCCACTTT. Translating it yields CATTDRGNSPLHF.

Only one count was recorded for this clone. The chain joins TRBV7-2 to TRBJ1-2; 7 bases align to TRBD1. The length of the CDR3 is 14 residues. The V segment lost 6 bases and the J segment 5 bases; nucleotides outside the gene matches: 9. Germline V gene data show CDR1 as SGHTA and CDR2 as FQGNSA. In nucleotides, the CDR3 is TGTGCCAGCAGAGAGACAGGGAGTCCATATGGCTACACCTTC. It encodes CASRETGSPYGYTF.

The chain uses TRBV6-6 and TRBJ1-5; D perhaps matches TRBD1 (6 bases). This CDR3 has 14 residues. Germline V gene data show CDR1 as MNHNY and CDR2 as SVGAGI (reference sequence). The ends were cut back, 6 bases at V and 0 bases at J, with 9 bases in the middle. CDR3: CASRDSFSNQPQHF. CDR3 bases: TGTGCCAGCAGGGACAGTTTTAGCAATCAGCCCCAGCATTTT.

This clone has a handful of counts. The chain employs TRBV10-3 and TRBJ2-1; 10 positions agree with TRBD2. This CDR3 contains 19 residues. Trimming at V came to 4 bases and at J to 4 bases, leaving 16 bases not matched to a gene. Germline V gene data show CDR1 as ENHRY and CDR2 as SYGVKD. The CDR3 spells CAISASGKREGRGYNEQFF. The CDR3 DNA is TGTGCCATCAGTGCCTCCGGGAAGCGGGAGGGCCGGGGGTACAATGAGCAGTTCTTC.

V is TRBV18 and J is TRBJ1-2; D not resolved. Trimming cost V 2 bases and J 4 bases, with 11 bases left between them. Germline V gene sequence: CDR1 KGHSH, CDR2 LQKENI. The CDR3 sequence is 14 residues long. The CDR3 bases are TGTGCCAGCTCACCATCCGGGGAGCTCTATGGCTACACCTTC. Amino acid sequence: CASSPSGELYGYTF. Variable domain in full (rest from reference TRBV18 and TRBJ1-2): NAGVMQNPRHLVRRRGQEARLRCSPMKGHSHVYWYRQLPEEGLKFMVYLQKENIIDESGMPKERFSAEFPKEGPSILRIQQVVRGDSAAYFCASSPSGELYGYTFGSGTRLTVV.

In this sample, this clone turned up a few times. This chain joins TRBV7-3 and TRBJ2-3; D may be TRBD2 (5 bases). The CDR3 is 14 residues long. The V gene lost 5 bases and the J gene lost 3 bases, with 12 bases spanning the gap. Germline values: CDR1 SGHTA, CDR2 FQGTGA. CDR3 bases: TGTGCCAGCAGCCTCGGACGGAGGACAGATACGCAGTATTTT. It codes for CASSLGRRTDTQYF.

CDR3 residues: CASSLGTGVGTEAFF. Here the CDR3 DNA reads TGTGCCAGCAGCTTAGGGACAGGGGTGGGCACTGAAGCTTTCTTT. The chain has TRBV7-2 and TRBJ1-1; 9 bases match TRBD1. The CDR3 totals 15 residues. Germline lookup yields CDR1 SGHTA and CDR2 FQGNSA. V dropped 1 base and J dropped 4; count of bases not matched to a gene: 4.

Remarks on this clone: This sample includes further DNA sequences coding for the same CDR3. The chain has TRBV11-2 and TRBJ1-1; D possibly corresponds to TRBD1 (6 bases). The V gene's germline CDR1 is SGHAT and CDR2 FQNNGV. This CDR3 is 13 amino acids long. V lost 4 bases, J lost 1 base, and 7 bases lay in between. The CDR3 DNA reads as TGTGCCAGCAGCTCACAGGGGAACACTGAAGCTTTCTTT. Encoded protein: CASSSQGNTEAFF.

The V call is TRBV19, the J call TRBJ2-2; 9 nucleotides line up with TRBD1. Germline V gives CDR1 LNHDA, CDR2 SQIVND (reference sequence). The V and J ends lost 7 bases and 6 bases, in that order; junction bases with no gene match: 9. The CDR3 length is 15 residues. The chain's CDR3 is CASMCDRGWAGELFF. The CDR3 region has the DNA TGTGCCAGTATGTGCGACAGGGGGTGGGCCGGGGAGCTGTTTTTT.

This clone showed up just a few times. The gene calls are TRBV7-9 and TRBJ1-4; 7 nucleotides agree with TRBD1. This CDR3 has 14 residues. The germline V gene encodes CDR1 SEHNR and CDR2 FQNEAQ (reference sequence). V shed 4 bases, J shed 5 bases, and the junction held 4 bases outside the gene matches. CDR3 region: CASSSTGVNEKLFF. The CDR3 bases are TGTGCCAGCAGCTCTACAGGGGTAAATGAAAAACTGTTTTTT.

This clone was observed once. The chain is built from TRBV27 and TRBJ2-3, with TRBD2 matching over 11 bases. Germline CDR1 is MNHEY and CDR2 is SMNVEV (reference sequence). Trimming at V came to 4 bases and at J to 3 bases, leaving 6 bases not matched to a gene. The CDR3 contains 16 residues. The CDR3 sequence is CASSYVGTSGTDTQYF. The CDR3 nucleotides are TGTGCCAGCAGTTACGTCGGGACTAGCGGTACAGATACGCAGTATTTT.

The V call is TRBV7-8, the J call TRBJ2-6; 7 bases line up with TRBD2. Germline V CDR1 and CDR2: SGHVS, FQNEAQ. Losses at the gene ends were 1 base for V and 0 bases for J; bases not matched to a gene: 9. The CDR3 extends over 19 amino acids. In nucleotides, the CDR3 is TGTGCCAGCAGCTTAGTGTGGGCGGGGGTGGACTCTGGGGCCAACGTCCTGACTTTC. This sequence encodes CASSLVWAGVDSGANVLTF.

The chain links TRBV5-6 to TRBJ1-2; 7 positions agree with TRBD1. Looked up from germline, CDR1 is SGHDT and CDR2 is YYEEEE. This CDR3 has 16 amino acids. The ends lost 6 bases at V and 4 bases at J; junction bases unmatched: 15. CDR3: CASNRQGDSLIYGYTF. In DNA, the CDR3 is TGTGCCAGCAACCGACAGGGCGACTCTTTGATCTATGGCTACACCTTC.